The rows below give T cell receptor beta chains drawn from one sample of a study of blood T cell repertoires in COVID-19. Libraries were prepared by immunoSEQ multiplex PCR; TCRdb keeps only in-frame clonotypes and omits some of them. The sample holds over 60,000 clones; 80% to 90% are singletons and the top ten take approximately 11%. The sequencing input was peripheral blood. The receptors were gathered from a man between 65 and 85 years old with active or convalescent COVID-19. CDR3s include the opening cysteine and the closing phenylalanine or tryptophan. A D gene is named only where the DNA matches it firmly. Part of the rows lack a size; the others show once, few, many or a class for expanded clones.

V gene	J gene	clone size	D gene	CDR3 protein	CDR3 DNA
TRBV4-1	TRBJ1-3	.	.	CASKGGGNTIYF	TGCGCCAGCAAGGGGGGGGGAAACACCATATATTTT
TRBV3-1/TRBV3-2	TRBJ2-3	.	TRBD2	CASSLAGSVVGTDTQYF	TGTGCCAGCTCACTAGCGGGGAGCGTGGTGGGCACAGATACGCAGTATTTT
TRBV5-1	TRBJ1-1	few	.	CASSLGFMNTEAFF	TGCGCCAGCAGCTTGGGTTTCATGAACACTGAAGCTTTCTTT
TRBV9	TRBJ2-3	.	TRBD2	CASSVGSLAGGIGTQYF	TGTGCCAGCAGCGTAGGATCGCTAGCGGGAGGAATCGGTACGCAGTATTTT
TRBV7-9	TRBJ2-7	.	.	CASSGRSYEQYF	TGTGCCAGCAGCGGGCGTTCCTACGAGCAGTACTTC
TRBV19	TRBJ1-1	.	.	CASSSHFRNTEAFF	TGTGCCAGTAGTTCGCACTTTAGGAACACTGAAGCTTTCTTT
TRBV30	TRBJ2-7	.	.	CAWSLGGTAEQYF	TGTGCCTGGAGTTTAGGCGGGACGGCTGAGCAGTACTTC
TRBV3-1/TRBV3-2	TRBJ2-1	.	TRBD2	CASSQDVLGTSGGIQFF	TGTGCCAGCAGCCAAGATGTCTTGGGGACTAGCGGGGGCATCCAGTTCTTC
TRBV4-1	TRBJ2-3	.	.	CASSPGQGGDTQYF	TGCGCCAGCAGCCCAGGACAGGGAGGGGATACGCAGTATTTT
TRBV19	TRBJ1-1	.	.	CASSMSRGNTEAFF	TGTGCCAGTAGTATGTCCAGGGGGAACACTGAAGCTTTCTTT
TRBV7-8	TRBJ2-7	.	TRBD1	CASSLGTGREQYF	TGTGCCAGCAGCTTAGGGACAGGGCGCGAGCAGTACTTC
TRBV12-3/TRBV12-4	TRBJ2-7	.	TRBD1	CASSTRTGYEQYF	TGTGCCAGCAGTACACGGACAGGGTACGAGCAGTACTTC
TRBV4-2	TRBJ2-1	.	.	CASSQERWNNEQFF	TGTGCCAGCAGCCAAGAGAGGTGGAACAATGAGCAGTTCTTC
TRBV12-3/TRBV12-4	TRBJ2-7	.	TRBD2	CASTEGGRYEQYF	TGTGCCAGCACCGAGGGCGGGAGGTACGAGCAGTACTTC
TRBV5-1	TRBJ1-6	.	.	CASKSTASSYNSPLHF	TGCGCCAGCAAAAGTACAGCAAGCTCCTATAATTCACCCCTCCACTTT
TRBV3-1/TRBV3-2	TRBJ2-1	.	.	CASSRRSSYNEQFF	TGTGCCAGCAGCCGTAGAAGCTCCTACAATGAGCAGTTCTTC
TRBV29-1	TRBJ2-7	few	TRBD1	CSVERGTGGAYEQYF	TGCAGCGTCGAACGCGGGACAGGGGGCGCCTACGAGCAGTACTTC
TRBV7-2	TRBJ2-7	.	TRBD2	CASSPGLAGEVSYEQYF	TGTGCCAGCAGCCCGGGACTAGCGGGAGAAGTCTCCTACGAGCAGTACTTC
TRBV19	TRBJ2-7	.	TRBD1	CASSVTITGAEQYF	TGTGCCAGTAGTGTCACCATAACAGGGGCCGAGCAGTACTTC
TRBV10-3	TRBJ1-5	few	TRBD1	CATKKGTGQGNQPQHF	TGTGCCACCAAGAAGGGGACCGGACAGGGAAATCAGCCCCAGCATTTT
TRBV9	TRBJ2-7	.	TRBD1	CASSGGQGSYEQYF	TGTGCCAGCAGCGGGGGACAGGGTTCCTACGAGCAGTACTTC
TRBV7-9	TRBJ1-2	.	.	CASSLEAGVVGGYTF	TGTGCCAGCAGCTTAGAGGCAGGGGTGGTTGGTGGCTACACCTTC
TRBV5-1	TRBJ2-3	.	TRBD2	CASSSLAGTDTQYF	TGCGCCAGCAGTTCCTTAGCGGGAACGGATACGCAGTATTTT
TRBV29-1	TRBJ1-2	.	TRBD1	CSVAGQGYGYTF	TGCAGCGTTGCGGGACAGGGCTATGGCTACACCTTC
TRBV30	TRBJ2-2	.	.	CAWRGLSTGELFF	TGTGCCTGGAGAGGACTCTCTACCGGGGAGCTGTTTTTT
TRBV2	TRBJ1-5	.	.	CASSTQGIDQPQHF	TGTGCCAGCAGTACACAGGGTATTGATCAGCCCCAGCATTTT
TRBV28	TRBJ1-2	.	.	CASSRGSFTNYGYTF	TGTGCCAGCAGCCGCGGGAGCTTCACTAACTATGGCTACACCTTC
TRBV5-1	TRBJ2-5	.	TRBD2	CASSPRPSGSQETQYF	TGCGCCAGCAGCCCGAGGCCTAGCGGGAGTCAGGAGACCCAGTACTTC
TRBV27	TRBJ2-1	.	TRBD2	CASSYLAGYNEQFF	TGTGCCAGCAGTTACCTAGCGGGATACAATGAGCAGTTCTTC
TRBV6-5	TRBJ2-4	.	TRBD1	CASQGDSTKNIQYF	TGTGCCAGCCAAGGGGACAGTACCAAAAACATTCAGTACTTC
TRBV27	TRBJ1-6	.	TRBD1	CATSDRAINSPLHF	TGTGCCACCTCTGACAGGGCTATTAATTCACCCCTCCACTTT
TRBV6-6	TRBJ2-1	once	TRBD1	CASSPRGGDRAYNEQFF	TGTGCCAGCAGTCCAAGGGGTGGAGACAGGGCCTACAATGAGCAGTTCTTC
TRBV3-1/TRBV3-2	TRBJ2-7	once	TRBD2	CASSQGLAGQYF	TGTGCCAGCAGCCAAGGACTAGCGGGACAGTACTTC
TRBV11-2	TRBJ1-4	.	.	CASSPGTGLQRDNEKLFF	TGTGCCAGCAGCCCAGGAACCGGCCTACAGAGAGATAATGAAAAACTGTTTTTT
TRBV29-1	TRBJ2-5	.	.	CSVLRVLGYQETQYF	TGCAGCGTGTTGCGGGTCCTAGGGTACCAAGAGACCCAGTACTTC
TRBV7-9	TRBJ2-1	.	.	CASSLQGLGSYNEQFF	TGTGCCAGCAGCTTACAGGGGCTGGGGTCCTACAATGAGCAGTTCTTC
TRBV27	TRBJ1-1	.	TRBD1	CASSRGQGGSRAFF	TGTGCCAGCAGTCGGGGACAGGGGGGCAGTCGCGCTTTCTTT
TRBV4-2	TRBJ1-2	.	TRBD1	CASSPGTGKGGGLYGYTF	TGTGCCAGCAGCCCCGGGACAGGGAAGGGAGGGGGCCTCTATGGCTACACCTTC
TRBV7-9	TRBJ2-7	.	TRBD1	CASSPGTESYEQYF	TGTGCCAGCAGCCCCGGGACAGAGTCCTACGAGCAGTACTTC
TRBV4-3	TRBJ2-7	few	.	CASSRDISYEQYF	TGCGCCAGCAGCCGGGACATCTCCTACGAGCAGTACTTC
TRBV28	TRBJ1-2	.	.	CASSTGFNYGYTF	TGTGCCAGCAGCACAGGCTTTAACTATGGCTACACCTTC
TRBV28	TRBJ2-5	large	.	CASSRLTGGGVETQYF	TGTGCCAGCAGCCGACTCACTGGCGGGGGCGTGGAGACCCAGTACTTC
TRBV5-1	TRBJ1-6	.	TRBD1	CASSLEGAWSPLHF	TGCGCCAGCAGCTTGGAGGGGGCTTGGTCACCCCTCCACTTT
TRBV11-3	TRBJ2-3	.	TRBD2	CASSPSGYNTDTQYF	TGTGCCAGCAGCCCTAGCGGATACAACACAGATACGCAGTATTTT
TRBV2	TRBJ2-3	.	TRBD1	CASSPGQGVGDTQYF	TGTGCCAGCAGTCCGGGACAGGGAGTAGGAGATACGCAGTATTTT
TRBV5-5	TRBJ2-2	.	.	CASSRTVNTGELFF	TGTGCCAGCAGCCGGACTGTGAACACCGGGGAGCTGTTTTTT
TRBV18	TRBJ1-3	.	TRBD1	CASSPRQGKASGNTIYF	TGTGCCAGCTCACCCAGACAGGGGAAGGCTTCTGGAAACACCATATATTTT
TRBV6-5	TRBJ1-1	once	TRBD1	CASSHGTGGKDAAFF	TGTGCCAGCAGCCACGGGACAGGGGGCAAAGATGCAGCTTTCTTT
TRBV20-1	TRBJ1-2	.	TRBD1	CSASVLDRGPGYTF	TGCAGTGCTAGTGTCCTAGACAGGGGGCCTGGCTACACCTTC
TRBV5-1	TRBJ2-7	.	.	CASSFAQGYEQYF	TGCGCCAGCAGCTTCGCACAGGGTTACGAGCAGTACTTC
TRBV5-1	TRBJ2-3	.	TRBD1	CASREIQGVDTQYF	TGCGCCAGCAGAGAAATACAGGGGGTCGATACGCAGTATTTT
TRBV29-1	TRBJ2-1	.	TRBD1	CSIRQGSNNEQFF	TGCAGCATCCGACAGGGGTCTAACAATGAGCAGTTCTTC
TRBV19	TRBJ1-1	.	TRBD1	CASSREDRAGFGTEAFF	TGTGCCAGTAGTAGAGAGGACAGGGCTGGGTTCGGCACTGAAGCTTTCTTT
TRBV5-1	TRBJ2-7	.	TRBD1	CASSSRDRGTYEQYF	TGCGCCAGCAGCTCCCGGGACAGGGGTACCTACGAGCAGTACTTC